A single sample gave rise to the 5 T cell receptor beta chains below, sequenced in a study of response to subunit inactivated influenza vaccine. TCRdb ran MiXCR on the RT-PCR reads and lists one entry per CDR3 protein. This repertoire shows hundreds of thousands of distinct CDR3 sequences, 11% found once; its top ten account for about 11%. These same data were also listed under a study on T cells expressing NK-cell markers. That investigation notes: Scientists made TCR beta cDNA using 5'RACE template switching with UMIs.

The specimen was PBMCs from blood, collected on the day of vaccination. These receptors all come from a middle-aged man who received an inactivated influenza vaccine.

This chain connects TRBV3-1 to TRBJ2-3, with D perhaps matching TRBD1 (7 bases). Per germline, CDR1 LGHDT and CDR2 YNNKEL (reference sequence). CDR3 size: 16 residues. V dropped 4 bases and J dropped 6 bases, with 20 bases sitting between them. CDR3 in amino acids: CASSLAGGTSRDTQYF. CDR3 DNA: TGTGCCAGCAGCCTGGCAGGGGGGACCTCGAGGGATACGCAGTATTTT.

This clonotype was observed a handful of times. This chain links TRBV28 with TRBJ1-4, with D hard to call. This CDR3 is built from 11 residues. Germline CDR1 is MDHEN and CDR2 is SYDVKM. Trimming removed 5 bases from V and 7 bases from J, with 5 bases in between. CDR3: CASSGFEKLFF. Here the CDR3 DNA reads TGTGCCAGCAGTGGGTTTGAAAAACTGTTTTTT.

The rearrangement joins TRBV12-3 or TRBV12-4 to TRBJ1-5; tentative D call: TRBD1 (6 bases). The V end lost 4 bases, the J end lost 3 bases, and 13 bases lay between the germline ends. CDR3 length: 15 amino acids. The CDR3 spells CASSYGRGDNQPQHF. The CDR3 region has the DNA TGTGCCAGCAGTTATGGCAGGGGAGACAATCAGCCCCAGCATTTT.

The chain couples TRBV15 to TRBJ2-2; no definite D call. Trimming removed 1 base at V and 6 bases at J, with 12 bases between. Germline V gene lookup returns CDR1 LNHNV and CDR2 YYDKDF (reference sequence). The CDR3 totals 15 residues. The CDR3 loop is CATSRVPLSAGELFF. CDR3 sequence (DNA): TGTGCCACCAGCAGAGTACCCTTAAGCGCCGGGGAGCTGTTTTTT.

The J gene is TRBJ2-2, the V gene TRBV12-3 or TRBV12-4; no clear D gene. The V gene lost 3 bases and the J gene lost 5 bases, with 10 bases spanning the gap. This CDR3 contains 14 residues. The CDR3 DNA reads TGTGCCAGCAGTTTTGGCGGAAGGACCGGGGAGCTGTTTTTT. This translates into CASSFGGRTGELFF.